These T cell receptor beta chains were read from a single sample in a study of T cell changes during pregnancy in multiple sclerosis. Produced via immunoSEQ multiplex PCR; TCRdb's table is partial and in-frame only. The sample lists tens of thousands of clones, about 90% occurring once. The sample here was CD4+ T cells from peripheral blood mononuclear cells, taken after pregnancy. These receptors all come from a female donor with multiple sclerosis, enrolled in a pregnancy study. Each CDR3 is given with its conserved first and last residue. A D gene is named only where the DNA matches it firmly. The size of a clone is reported for some rows only, either as once, few or many, or as a class for expanded clones.

TRBV11-2	-	TRBJ1-1	-	TGTGCCAGCAGCCAAACGTCGACAGTTCCCGAATTGAACACTGAAGCTTTCTTT	CASSQTSTVPELNTEAFF
TRBV10-3	-	TRBJ2-7	TRBD1	TGTGCCATTAACCGGGACAGGGCCTACGAGCAGTACTTC	CAINRDRAYEQYF
TRBV2	-	TRBJ1-5	-	TGTGCCAGCAGTGGACAGATTAATCAGCCCCAGCATTTT	CASSGQINQPQHF
TRBV19	-	TRBJ2-7	-	TGTGCCAGTAGTATCGGGCGACAGGCCTCCTACGAGCAGTACTTC	CASSIGRQASYEQYF
TRBV11-2	once	TRBJ1-1	-	TGTGCCAGCAGCTCTATAGGAGGGACTGAAGCTTTCTTT	CASSSIGGTEAFF
TRBV18	-	TRBJ1-6	TRBD1	TGTGCCAGCTCACCCCACAGGGGTTCACCCCTCCACTTT	CASSPHRGSPLHF
TRBV7-2	once	TRBJ1-2	TRBD1	TGTGCCAGCAGCCAAGAAAGGACAGGGGCCGGCTACACCTTC	CASSQERTGAGYTF
TRBV9	-	TRBJ2-3	-	TGTGCCAGCAGCGTAGGCCAGAGAAAGGGGTCAGATACGCAGTATTTT	CASSVGQRKGSDTQYF
TRBV4-3	-	TRBJ1-2	TRBD1	TGCGCCAGCAGCCAAGGACAGGGCGTATATGGCTACACCTTC	CASSQGQGVYGYTF
TRBV5-1	-	TRBJ2-3	TRBD1	TGCGCCAGCAGCTTGTGGGACAGCCTCAGCACAGATACGCAGTATTTT	CASSLWDSLSTDTQYF
TRBV7-3	-	TRBJ2-6	-	TGTGCCAGCAGCTTATCCGGGACTGGGGCCAACGTCCTGACTTTC	CASSLSGTGANVLTF
TRBV10-3	-	TRBJ2-5	-	TGTGCCATCAGTGGCGGGGCTCAAGAGACCCAGTACTTC	CAISGGAQETQYF
TRBV19	-	TRBJ2-1	-	TGTGCCAGTAGTCCCAGGGCAGCGGGCTCCTACAATGAGCAGTTCTTC	CASSPRAAGSYNEQFF
TRBV5-1	-	TRBJ2-5	-	TGCGCCAGCAGCTTGGAGGGGGTGCGGGAGACCCAGTACTTC	CASSLEGVRETQYF
TRBV28	-	TRBJ2-2	TRBD2	TGTGCCAGCAATTTGTGGGAGGGCGCTACCGGGGAGCTGTTTTTT	CASNLWEGATGELFF
TRBV6-6	-	TRBJ2-5	TRBD1	TGTGCCAGCAGTGACCGCAGGGGGATAGGGGAGACCCAGTACTTC	CASSDRRGIGETQYF
TRBV5-4	-	TRBJ1-1	-	TGTGCCAGCAGCTTGGCCAGGTCAGGGGCTCTTAACACTGAAGCTTTCTTT	CASSLARSGALNTEAFF
TRBV10-3	-	TRBJ1-5	TRBD1	TGTGCCATCACCGACAGGGCCAATCAGCCCCAGCATTTT	CAITDRANQPQHF
TRBV29-1	-	TRBJ2-5	TRBD2	TGCAGCGTTGAAGATAAGTTTGGGGGGGGTACCCAGTACTTC	CSVEDKFGGGTQYF
TRBV2	-	TRBJ1-3	-	TGTGCCAGCAGGCGGGCGGCCTCTGGAAACACCATATATTTT	CASRRAASGNTIYF
TRBV6-5	-	TRBJ2-5	-	TGTGCCAGCAGTTGGCAGGGACTGCGAGAGACCCAGTACTTC	CASSWQGLRETQYF
TRBV7-9	-	TRBJ1-1	TRBD1	TGTGCCAGCAGCTTAGGCACAGGGGTCGACACTGAAGCTTTCTTT	CASSLGTGVDTEAFF
TRBV7-3	-	TRBJ1-3	-	TGTGCCAGCAGCCCCCACGCGGGCAGATTGAGCTCTGGAAACACCATATATTTT	CASSPHAGRLSSGNTIYF
TRBV7-2	-	TRBJ2-5	-	TGTGCCAGCAGCTTAGCGCTGGCGGGTGGACAAGAGACCCAGTACTTC	CASSLALAGGQETQYF
TRBV6-1	once	TRBJ1-2	-	TGTGCCAGCACCCCGGGCCCGGGGTTTGGCTACACCTTC	CASTPGPGFGYTF
TRBV12-5	-	TRBJ2-5	TRBD1	TGTGCTAGCAAGACAGGGGGTATAGAGACCCAGTACTTC	CASKTGGIETQYF
TRBV23-1	-	TRBJ2-1	-	TGCGCCAGCAGTCAATCGCCGGACAGTAGCTACAATGAGCAGTTCTTC	CASSQSPDSSYNEQFF
TRBV11-2	-	TRBJ2-1	TRBD2	TGTGCCAGCAGCTCAAGCGGGAGGTTGATAGGGAATGAGCAGTTCTTC	CASSSSGRLIGNEQFF
TRBV5-1	-	TRBJ2-2	TRBD1	TGCGCCAGCAAACCGGGACAGATCCCCGGGGAGCTGTTTTTT	CASKPGQIPGELFF
TRBV30	-	TRBJ1-5	-	TGTGCCTGGAGTGTTGGTCGAGGTCCCAATCAGCCCCAGCATTTT	CAWSVGRGPNQPQHF
TRBV10-3	-	TRBJ2-1	TRBD1	TGTGCCATCAGTGAAGGGACAGTCTCTTTGGGTGAGCAGTTCTTC	CAISEGTVSLGEQFF
TRBV7-6	-	TRBJ2-5	TRBD2	TGTGCCAGCAGCTTAGCGCACCGGGGGGGCTCAGAGACCCAGTACTTC	CASSLAHRGGSETQYF
TRBV7-7	-	TRBJ1-2	-	TGTGCCAGCAGCTTAAGGGGGGGGAAGCCGATGGGGGACTATGGCTACACCTTC	CASSLRGGKPMGDYGYTF
TRBV5-5	-	TRBJ2-5	-	TGTGCCAGCACCGGAGCCACAGGGTGGGAGACCCAGTACTTC	CASTGATGWETQYF
TRBV2	-	TRBJ1-2	TRBD1	TGTGCCAGCAACAAGGGACAGGGTATCAACTATGGCTACACCTTC	CASNKGQGINYGYTF
TRBV9	-	TRBJ2-6	TRBD2	TGTGCCAGCAGCGAACTAGCGGGGCCGTGGTTCTCTGGGGCCAACGTCCTGACTTTC	CASSELAGPWFSGANVLTF
TRBV9	-	TRBJ2-2	TRBD2	TGTGCCAGCCAGACCGGGGGGACGAACACCGGGGAGCTGTTTTTT	CASQTGGTNTGELFF
TRBV7-6	-	TRBJ1-5	-	TGTGCCAGCAGCTTAGCCCAGACACAGCCCCAGCATTTT	CASSLAQTQPQHF
TRBV7-9	-	TRBJ1-3	-	TGTGCCAGCAGCTTAGGACAGATAACTGGAAACACCATATATTTT	CASSLGQITGNTIYF
TRBV18	-	TRBJ2-7	TRBD1	TGTGCCAGCTCACCAGACAGGGTCGAGCAGTACTTC	CASSPDRVEQYF
TRBV7-2	-	TRBJ2-7	-	TGTGCCAGCAGCCCTAGGGACTTCCCGACCTACGAGCAGTACTTC	CASSPRDFPTYEQYF
TRBV6-1	-	TRBJ2-7	-	TGTGCCAGCAGTGAACAAGGGGGCTACGAGCAGTACTTC	CASSEQGGYEQYF
TRBV2	-	TRBJ1-1	-	TGTGCCAGCAGCGCCCTTTCAGGGAACACTGAAGCTTTCTTT	CASSALSGNTEAFF
TRBV7-2	-	TRBJ1-5	-	TGTGCCAGCAGCCTAGGCAGGGCAGGCAATCAGCCCCAGCATTTT	CASSLGRAGNQPQHF
TRBV29-1	-	TRBJ2-2	TRBD2	TGCAGCGTTGCTCGGGAGGGGAACACCGGGGAGCTGTTTTTT	CSVAREGNTGELFF
TRBV5-1	-	TRBJ1-2	TRBD1	TGCGCCAGCAGCTCCGGACAGGGGACCTATGGCTACACCTTC	CASSSGQGTYGYTF
TRBV30	-	TRBJ2-1	-	TGTGCCTGCGAAGGGAGCGGACAGCAGTTCTTC	CACEGSGQQFF
TRBV15	-	TRBJ1-4	TRBD1	TGTGCCACCAGCGGACAGGGAGCGAATGAAAAACTGTTTTTT	CATSGQGANEKLFF
TRBV28	-	TRBJ2-7	-	TGTGCCAGCAGTTGGGAGGGGGGGGGCTCCTACGAGCAGTACTTC	CASSWEGGGSYEQYF
TRBV28	few	TRBJ1-2	TRBD1	TGTGCCAGCAGTTTGGGTAGGGGGCTTCACTATGGCTACACCTTC	CASSLGRGLHYGYTF
TRBV2	-	TRBJ2-2	TRBD1	TGTGCCAGCAGTCCACTTGACAGGGAGACCGGGGAGCTGTTTTTT	CASSPLDRETGELFF
TRBV10-3	few	TRBJ2-3	-	TGTGCCATCAGTGGAACGGGTGCAGGCACAGATACGCAGTATTTT	CAISGTGAGTDTQYF
TRBV5-4	-	TRBJ2-7	TRBD2	TGTGCCAGCAGCTTGGATAGCGGGACATCCTACGAGCAGTACTTC	CASSLDSGTSYEQYF
TRBV28	-	TRBJ1-2	TRBD1	TGTGCCAGCAGTTTAGGGGGACAGGGAGGCTACACCTTC	CASSLGGQGGYTF
TRBV19	-	TRBJ1-5	TRBD1	TGTGCCAGCAAATCCGACCAGGGACAGGTTAATCAGCCCCAGCATTTT	CASKSDQGQVNQPQHF
TRBV18	once	TRBJ1-2	TRBD1	TGTGCCAGCTCACCAGGGACAGGGGGCAGCAATGGCTACACCTTC	CASSPGTGGSNGYTF
TRBV9	once	TRBJ1-1	TRBD1	TGTGCCAGCAGCGTAGATGGGACAGGTAGCGTTGAAGCTTTCTTT	CASSVDGTGSVEAFF
TRBV25-1	-	TRBJ2-2	TRBD1	TGTGCCAGCAGGGGGACAGGGGGCAACACCGGGGAGCTGTTTTTT	CASRGTGGNTGELFF
TRBV19	-	TRBJ2-1	-	TGTGCCAGTAGGTCCTTAGCGGCCAATGAGCAGTTCTTC	CASRSLAANEQFF
TRBV30	once	TRBJ2-3	TRBD2	TGTGCCTGGAGCCAACCAGCGGGGGCCACAGATACGCAGTATTTT	CAWSQPAGATDTQYF